The T cell receptor (beta chain) under discussion was sequenced for a study of OX40 agonist ivuxolimab in advanced cancers. Turning to the study itself: Partial responses, seen in three patients, involved one hepatocellular carcinoma and two cutaneous melanomas. Study observations and caveats: Expansion of clones was among the lowest in partial responders at 0.1-3.0 mg/kg.

Clones were sequenced by immunoSEQ multiplex PCR, and TCRdb holds only the in-frame ones, with some missing. The sample yields under 20,000 clones, about 86% seen once. As concerns this clone: Antigen specificity is unknown.

The CDR3 consists of 15 residues. Germline CDR1 MNHNY, CDR2 SVGAGI (reference sequence). The junction had 7 bases not matched to a gene; V was cut back by 2 bases and J by 5 bases. This receptor was taken from an adult with an advanced solid tumor such as melanoma, head and neck, liver or kidney cancer. The sample consisted of CD4+ or CD8+ T cells sorted from blood, taken in a trial of the OX40 agonist ivuxolimab. V and J are TRBV6-6 and TRBJ2-5; 8 bases line up with TRBD2. This chain's CDR3 is CASSYDRGGGETQYF. The CDR3 DNA reads as TGTGCCAGCAGTTACGACCGGGGGGGCGGGGAGACCCAGTACTTC.